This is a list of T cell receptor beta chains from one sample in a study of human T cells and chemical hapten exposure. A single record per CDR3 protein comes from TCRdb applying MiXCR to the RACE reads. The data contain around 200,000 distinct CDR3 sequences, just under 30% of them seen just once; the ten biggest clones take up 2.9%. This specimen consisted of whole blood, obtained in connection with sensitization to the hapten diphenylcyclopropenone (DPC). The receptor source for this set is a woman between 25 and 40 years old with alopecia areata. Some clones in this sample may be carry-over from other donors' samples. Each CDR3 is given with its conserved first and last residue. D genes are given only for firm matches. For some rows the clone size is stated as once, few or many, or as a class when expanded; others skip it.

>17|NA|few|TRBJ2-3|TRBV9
TGTGCCAGCAGCGCCGACCCCTACAGGACATACACAGATACGCAGTATTTT
CASSADPYRTYTDTQYF
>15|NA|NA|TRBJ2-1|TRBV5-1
TGCGCCAGCAGCTTGGCCACCTCCTCCTACAATGAGCAGTTCTTC
CASSLATSSYNEQFF
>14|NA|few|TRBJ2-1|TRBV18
TGTGCCAGCTCACCCCCAAGCTCCTACAATGAGCAGTTCTTC
CASSPPSSYNEQFF
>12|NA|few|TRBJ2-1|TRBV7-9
TGTGCCAGCAGGGAGGGGGCGCGTGAGCAGTTCTTC
CASREGAREQFF
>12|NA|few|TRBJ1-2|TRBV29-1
TGCAGCGGCGCGAGACAGGCGGATGGCTACACCTTC
CSGARQADGYTF
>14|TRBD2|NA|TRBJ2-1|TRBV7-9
TGTGCCAGCAGCGCCCTAGCGGGAGGCAATGAGCAGTTCTTC
CASSALAGGNEQFF
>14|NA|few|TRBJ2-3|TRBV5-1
TGCGCCAGCAGCTTGGCTAGAACTGAGGGGACGCAGTATTTT
CASSLARTEGTQYF
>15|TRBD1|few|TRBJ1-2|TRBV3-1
TGTGCCAGCAGCCGGGGACAGTTCGGTGACTATGGCTACACCTTC
CASSRGQFGDYGYTF
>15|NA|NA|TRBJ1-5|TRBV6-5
TGTGCCAGCAGCTCATCCGACGTCGTTGGGCAGCCCCAGCATTTT
CASSSSDVVGQPQHF
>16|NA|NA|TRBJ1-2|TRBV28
TGTGCCAGCAGTTCTCTAATTGGTAGACCCGACTATGGCTACACCTTC
CASSSLIGRPDYGYTF
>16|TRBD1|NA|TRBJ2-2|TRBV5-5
TGTGTCAGCAGCAGAGGGACAGCTGCGAACACCGGGGAGCTGTTTTTT
CVSSRGTAANTGELFF
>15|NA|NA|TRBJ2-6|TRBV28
TGTGCCAGCAGTTTAGACAGGTCTGGGGCCAACGTCCTGACTTTC
CASSLDRSGANVLTF
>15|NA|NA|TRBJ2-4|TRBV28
TGTGCCACCCACGGACAGCCCCCAGCCAAAAACATTCAGTACTTC
CATHGQPPAKNIQYF
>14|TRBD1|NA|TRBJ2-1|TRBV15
TGTGCCACCAGCAGTCAGGGGGCTTGGAATGAGCAGTTCTTC
CATSSQGAWNEQFF
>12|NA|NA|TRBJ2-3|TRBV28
TGTGCCAGCAGTTCGTCTAGTAGGACGCAGTATTTT
CASSSSSRTQYF
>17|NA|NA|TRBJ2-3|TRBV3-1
TGTGCCAGCAGCCAAGATTTCAGGGTCAGAGATACAGATACGCAGTATTTT
CASSQDFRVRDTDTQYF
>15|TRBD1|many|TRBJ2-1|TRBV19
TGTGCTAGTAGTGCGGACAGGGGGGCCTACAATGAGCAGTTCTTC
CASSADRGAYNEQFF
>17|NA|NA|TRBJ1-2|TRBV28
TGTGCCAGCACCCCTGAGGAGCCAGGGACTATTTTATCGGGCTACACCTTC
CASTPEEPGTILSGYTF
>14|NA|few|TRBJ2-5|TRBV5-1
TGCGCCAGCAGCAGGGGGGAAATACAAGAGACCCAGTACTTC
CASSRGEIQETQYF
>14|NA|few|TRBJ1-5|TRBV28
TGTGCCAGCAGTTTTCCCCTCACCTATCAGCCCCAGCATTTT
CASSFPLTYQPQHF
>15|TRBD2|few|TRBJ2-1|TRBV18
TGTGCCAGCTCACCCCGCGAGCGGGGGGGTAATGAGCAGTTCTTC
CASSPRERGGNEQFF
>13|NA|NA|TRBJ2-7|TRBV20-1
TGCAGTGCTGCATCCGGAGGGTTGGAGGAGCAGTACTTC
CSAASGGLEEQYF
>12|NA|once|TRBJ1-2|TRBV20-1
TGCAGTGCTAGGGACAGCGCATATGGCTACACCTTC
CSARDSAYGYTF
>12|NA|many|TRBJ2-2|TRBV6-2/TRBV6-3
TGTGCCAGCAGGGGGGTCAGCGGGGAGCTGTTTTTT
CASRGVSGELFF
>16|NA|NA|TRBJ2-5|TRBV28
TGTGCCAGCAGTTCCCTCGGAGTCTTGGCCCAAGAGACCCAGTACTTC
CASSSLGVLAQETQYF
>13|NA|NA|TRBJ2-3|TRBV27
TGTGCCAGCAGCCCCCGGGGCTCAGATACGCAGTATTTT
CASSPRGSDTQYF
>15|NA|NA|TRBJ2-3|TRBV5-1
TGCGCCAGCAGCTTATTTGGGCAGAGCACAGATACGCAGTATTTT
CASSLFGQSTDTQYF
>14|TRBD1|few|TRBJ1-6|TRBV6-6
TGTGCCAGCAGGGACAGGGGGTCCAATTCACCCCTCCACTTT
CASRDRGSNSPLHF
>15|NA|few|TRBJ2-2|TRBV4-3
TGCGCCAGCAGCCAAGATAGAACAGGCACCGGGGAGCTGTTTTTT
CASSQDRTGTGELFF
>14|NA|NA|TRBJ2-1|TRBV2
TGTGCCAGCAGCGCGTCCGCGGTGAACAATGAGCAGTTCTTC
CASSASAVNNEQFF
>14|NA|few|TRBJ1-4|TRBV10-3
TGTGCCATCAGTGAGGGTCGGGGGTTAGGAGGACTGTTTTTT
CAISEGRGLGGLFF
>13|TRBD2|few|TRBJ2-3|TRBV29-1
TGCAGCGCCAGCGGGGGAAGCACAGATACGCAGTATTTT
CSASGGSTDTQYF
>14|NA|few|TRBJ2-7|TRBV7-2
TGTGCCAGCAGCCCCCGCGGCAGATCCTACGAGCAGTACTTC
CASSPRGRSYEQYF
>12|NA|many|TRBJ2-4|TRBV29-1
TGCAGCGTTGTCGGCTGGCAGGGCATTCAGTACTTC
CSVVGWQGIQYF
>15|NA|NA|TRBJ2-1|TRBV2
TGTGCCAGCAGTGAATTAGAGGGGTCCTACAATGAGCAGTTCTTC
CASSELEGSYNEQFF
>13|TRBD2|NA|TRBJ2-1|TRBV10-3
TGTGCCATCAGTCGGGGGGTCGACAATGAGCAGTTCTTC
CAISRGVDNEQFF
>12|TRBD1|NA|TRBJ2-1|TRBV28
TGTGCCAGCAGTTCACCGACAGGGGAGCAGTTCTTC
CASSSPTGEQFF
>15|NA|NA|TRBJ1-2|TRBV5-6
TGTGCCAGCAGCTTCTCTTGGACCGACACGGGCGGCTACACCTTC
CASSFSWTDTGGYTF
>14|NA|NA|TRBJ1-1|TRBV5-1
TGCGCCAGCGCGCCTCTAGGACAGAACACTGAAGCTTTCTTT
CASAPLGQNTEAFF
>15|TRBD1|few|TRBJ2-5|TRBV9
TGTGCCAGCAGCGCAGGGGGCTCGTACCAAGAGACCCAGTACTTC
CASSAGGSYQETQYF
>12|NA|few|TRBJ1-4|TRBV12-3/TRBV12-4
TGTGCCAGCAGCCGCTCGGATGAAAAACTGTTTTTT
CASSRSDEKLFF
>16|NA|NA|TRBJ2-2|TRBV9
TGTGCCAGCAGCGTAGGCCCCCGGACGAACACCGGGGAGCTGTTTTTT
CASSVGPRTNTGELFF
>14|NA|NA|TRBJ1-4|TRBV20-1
TGCAGTGCTAGGGATCCCAACCGGGACTCAAAACTGTTTTTT
CSARDPNRDSKLFF
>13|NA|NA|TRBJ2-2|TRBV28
TGTGCCAGCAGTTACTCCAACACCGGGGAGCTGTTTTTT
CASSYSNTGELFF
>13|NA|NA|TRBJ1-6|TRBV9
TGTGCCAGCAGCGTAGAAGATAATTCACCCCTCCACTTT
CASSVEDNSPLHF
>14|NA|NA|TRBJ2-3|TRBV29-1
TGCAGCGTTGAAGAGTTCCGGGGCACAGATACGCAGTATTTT
CSVEEFRGTDTQYF